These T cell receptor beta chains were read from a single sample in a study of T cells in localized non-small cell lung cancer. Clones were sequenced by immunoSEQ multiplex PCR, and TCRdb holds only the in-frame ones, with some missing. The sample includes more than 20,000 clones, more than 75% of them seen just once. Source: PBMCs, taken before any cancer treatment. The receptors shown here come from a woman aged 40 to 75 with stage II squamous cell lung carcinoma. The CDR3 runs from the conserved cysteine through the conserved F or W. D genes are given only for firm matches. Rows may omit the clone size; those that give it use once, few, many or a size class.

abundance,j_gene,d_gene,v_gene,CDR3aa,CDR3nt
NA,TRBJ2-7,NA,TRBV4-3,CASSLGSIWAPIYEQYF,TGCGCCAGCAGCCTAGGTTCGATTTGGGCGCCTATCTACGAGCAGTACTTC
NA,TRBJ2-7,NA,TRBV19,CASGVSEYYEQYF,TGTGCCAGTGGGGTATCGGAGTACTACGAGCAGTACTTC
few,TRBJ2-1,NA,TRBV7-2,CASSFYNEQFF,TGTGCCAGCAGCTTTTACAATGAGCAGTTCTTC
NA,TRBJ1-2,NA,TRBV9,CASSVGEDGYTF,TGTGCCAGCAGCGTAGGGGAGGACGGCTACACCTTC
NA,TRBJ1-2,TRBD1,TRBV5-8,CASSLRGQPNYGYTF,TGTGCCAGCAGCTTGCGGGGACAGCCTAACTATGGCTACACCTTC
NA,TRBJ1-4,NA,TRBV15,CATSPYRGAANEKLFF,TGTGCCACCAGCCCATATAGAGGCGCGGCTAATGAAAAACTGTTTTTT
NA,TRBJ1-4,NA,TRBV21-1,CASSKGWGDRPEKLFF,TGTGCCAGCAGCAAAGGGTGGGGGGACAGGCCTGAAAAACTGTTTTTT
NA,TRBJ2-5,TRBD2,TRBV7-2,CASSLVGGPVETQYF,TGTGCCAGCAGCTTAGTGGGAGGGCCGGTAGAGACCCAGTACTTC
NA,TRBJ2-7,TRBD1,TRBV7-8,CASSHRQGYEQYF,TGTGCCAGCAGCCACCGACAGGGCTACGAGCAGTACTTC
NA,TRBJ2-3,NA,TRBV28,CASSYTGRRGTQYF,TGTGCCAGCAGTTACACTGGCAGGCGGGGTACGCAGTATTTT
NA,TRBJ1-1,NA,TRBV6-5,CASSYSNPRATEAFF,TGTGCCAGCAGTTACTCGAATCCCAGGGCCACTGAAGCTTTCTTT
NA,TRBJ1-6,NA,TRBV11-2,CASSSRARPLHF,TGTGCCAGCAGCTCCCGGGCACGGCCCCTCCACTTT
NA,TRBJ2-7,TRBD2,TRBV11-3,CASSLAASGSYEQYF,TGTGCCAGCAGCTTAGCCGCTAGCGGGAGCTACGAGCAGTACTTC
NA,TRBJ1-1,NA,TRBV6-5,CASRTRMNTEAFF,TGTGCCAGCAGGACAAGGATGAACACTGAAGCTTTCTTT
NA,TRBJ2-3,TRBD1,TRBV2,CASSSDRGATDTQYF,TGTGCCAGCAGTTCCGACAGGGGAGCCACAGATACGCAGTATTTT
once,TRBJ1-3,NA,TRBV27,CASSLTVGNTIYF,TGTGCCAGCAGTTTAACGGTGGGAAACACCATATATTTT
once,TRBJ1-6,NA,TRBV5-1,CASSYSSYNSPLHF,TGCGCCAGCAGCTACAGCTCCTATAATTCACCCCTCCACTTT
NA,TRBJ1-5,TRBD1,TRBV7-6,CASSLDGQVNQPQHF,TGTGCCAGCAGCTTAGACGGACAGGTCAATCAGCCCCAGCATTTT
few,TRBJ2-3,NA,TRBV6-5,CASSYSGRVRYDTQYF,TGTGCCAGCAGTTACTCAGGGCGGGTGCGGTACGATACGCAGTATTTT
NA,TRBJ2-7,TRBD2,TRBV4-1,CASSQPGGNEYEQYF,TGCGCCAGCAGCCAACCGGGAGGTAATGAGTACGAGCAGTACTTC
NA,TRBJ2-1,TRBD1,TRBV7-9,CASSSGQGANEQFF,TGTGCCAGCAGCTCGGGACAGGGGGCCAATGAGCAGTTCTTC
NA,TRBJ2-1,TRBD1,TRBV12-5,CASGLGITGTGVSNEQFF,TGTGCTAGTGGTTTGGGGATCACCGGGACAGGGGTATCGAATGAGCAGTTCTTC
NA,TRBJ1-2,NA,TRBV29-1,CSVEKKGLDGYTF,TGCAGCGTTGAAAAAAAAGGCCTCGATGGCTACACCTTC
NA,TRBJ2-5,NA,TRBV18,CASSPNSQETQYF,TGTGCCAGCTCACCAAACAGCCAAGAGACCCAGTACTTC
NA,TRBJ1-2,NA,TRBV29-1,CSVEDRVGIYGYTF,TGCAGCGTTGAAGATAGGGTAGGGATTTATGGCTACACCTTC
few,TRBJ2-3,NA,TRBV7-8,CASSSGVTAFDTQYF,TGTGCCAGCAGCTCCGGGGTTACCGCGTTTGATACGCAGTATTTT
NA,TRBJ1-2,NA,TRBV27,CASSGVGGYTF,TGTGCCAGCAGTGGCGTGGGGGGCTACACCTTC
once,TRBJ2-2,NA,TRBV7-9,CASSLGNTGELFF,TGTGCCAGCAGCCTGGGGAACACCGGGGAGCTGTTTTTT
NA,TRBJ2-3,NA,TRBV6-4,CASSDGGDPTDTQYF,TGTGCCAGCAGTGACGGTGGGGACCCCACAGATACGCAGTATTTT
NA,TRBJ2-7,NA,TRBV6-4,CASNQRFFYEQYF,TGTGCCAGCAACCAGCGGTTCTTCTACGAGCAGTACTTC
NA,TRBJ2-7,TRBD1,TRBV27,CASSLVQGSYEQYF,TGTGCCAGCAGTTTGGTACAGGGGTCTTACGAGCAGTACTTC
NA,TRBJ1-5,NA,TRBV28,CASSPRGNSNQPQHF,TGTGCCAGCAGCCCCAGGGGTAATAGCAATCAGCCCCAGCATTTT
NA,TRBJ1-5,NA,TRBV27,CASSLFGELSNQPQHF,TGTGCCAGCAGTTTATTTGGGGAATTGAGCAATCAGCCCCAGCATTTT
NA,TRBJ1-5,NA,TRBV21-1,CASSPLGTGRENQPQHF,TGTGCCAGCAGCCCCCTCGGGACAGGGAGAGAGAATCAGCCCCAGCATTTT
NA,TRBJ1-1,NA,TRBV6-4,CASSDSGHLNTEAFF,TGTGCCAGCAGTGATTCAGGGCATTTGAACACTGAAGCTTTCTTT
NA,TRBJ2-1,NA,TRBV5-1,CASSLANRADNEQFF,TGCGCCAGCAGCTTGGCCAATAGGGCGGACAATGAGCAGTTCTTC
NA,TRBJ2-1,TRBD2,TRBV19,CASSVSGGYNEQFF,TGTGCCAGTAGTGTGAGCGGGGGATACAATGAGCAGTTCTTC
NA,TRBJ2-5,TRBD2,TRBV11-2,CASSLSGRARETQYF,TGTGCCAGCAGCTTAAGCGGGAGGGCCCGGGAGACCCAGTACTTC
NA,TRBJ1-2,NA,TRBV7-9,CASSLTGSYGYTF,TGTGCCAGCAGCTTGACAGGTTCCTATGGCTACACCTTC
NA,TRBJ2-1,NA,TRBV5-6,CASSADSKQFF,TGTGCCAGCAGCGCGGACAGTAAGCAGTTCTTC
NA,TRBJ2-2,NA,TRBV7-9,CASSPMGAGELFF,TGTGCCAGCAGCCCCATGGGGGCCGGGGAGCTGTTTTTT
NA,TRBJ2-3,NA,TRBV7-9,CASSPRGSVSTDTQYF,TGTGCCAGCAGCCCCCGAGGGTCCGTCAGCACAGATACGCAGTATTTT
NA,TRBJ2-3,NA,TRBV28,CASSLGELLTDTQYF,TGTGCCAGCAGTTTAGGAGAGCTACTCACAGATACGCAGTATTTT
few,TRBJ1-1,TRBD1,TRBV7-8,CASSQDRGVEAFF,TGTGCCAGCAGCCAGGACAGGGGGGTTGAAGCTTTCTTT
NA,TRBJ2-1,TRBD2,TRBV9,CASSVGTTSPNEQFF,TGTGCCAGCAGCGTTGGGACTACCTCCCCCAATGAGCAGTTCTTC
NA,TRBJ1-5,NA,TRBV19,CASSMGGGGQPQHF,TGTGCCAGTAGTATGGGAGGGGGGGGTCAGCCCCAGCATTTT
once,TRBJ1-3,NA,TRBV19,CASRVAASGNTIYF,TGTGCCAGTAGGGTCGCCGCCTCTGGAAACACCATATATTTT
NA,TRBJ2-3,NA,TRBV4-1,CASSQESNGWATQYF,TGCGCCAGCAGCCAAGAGAGCAATGGGTGGGCGACGCAGTATTTT
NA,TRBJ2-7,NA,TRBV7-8,CASSSRRLLFYEQYF,TGTGCCAGCAGCTCGAGGCGACTCCTCTTCTACGAGCAGTACTTC
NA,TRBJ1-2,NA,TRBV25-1,CASSGGAGGYTF,TGTGCCAGCAGTGGGGGGGCCGGCGGCTACACCTTC
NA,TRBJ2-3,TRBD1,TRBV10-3,CATGRDRASTDTQYF,TGTGCCACAGGCCGGGACAGGGCCAGCACAGATACGCAGTATTTT
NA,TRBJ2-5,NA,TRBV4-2,CASSQDSGPQETQYF,TGTGCCAGCAGCCAAGATTCTGGACCTCAAGAGACCCAGTACTTC
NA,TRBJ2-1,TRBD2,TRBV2,CASSPLGLAPSDEQFF,TGTGCCAGCAGTCCCCTGGGACTAGCCCCTTCGGATGAGCAGTTCTTC
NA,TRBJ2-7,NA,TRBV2,CASTRTPGTYEQYF,TGTGCCAGCACGCGGACCCCAGGTACCTACGAGCAGTACTTC
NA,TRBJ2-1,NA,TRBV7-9,CASSPPPPSKEQFF,TGTGCCAGCAGCCCCCCGCCGCCATCGAAGGAGCAGTTCTTC